The source of this TCR beta chain is a study of blood T cells in healthy people across ages. Study-wide points: The diversity estimates, figures obtained from one million T cells, were considered underestimates. Long-lived and aged donors differed, with more naive CD4+ cells and higher diversity in the long-lived. Observed TCR beta diversity per million T cells went down as age went up. This fall followed a roughly linear course with age.

Trimming cost V 7 bases and J 2 bases, with 18 bases left between them. This CDR3 contains 17 residues. CDR1 is SEHNR and CDR2 is FQNEAQ in the germline V gene (reference sequence). The sample holds a few counts of this clonotype. What it binds is unknown. A sample-barcoded 5' primer and a J-beta primer mix were used in a second PCR of roughly 6 to 12 cycles. Each sample yielded at least 3 million CDR3-containing paired-end reads. One entry per CDR3 protein results from TCRdb running MiXCR on the 5' RACE reads. The sample yields about 760,000 distinct CDR3 sequences, 56% seen once. The chain carries TRBV7-9 and TRBJ2-6; D not resolved. The sequence came from a man aged 35 to 55 in good health. The sequenced sample was blood. The CDR3 region is CASMQPPPFTGANVLTF. In nucleotides, the CDR3 is TGTGCCAGCATGCAGCCTCCTCCCTTCACTGGGGCCAACGTCCTGACTTTC. The full variable domain, in which reference TRBV7-9 and TRBJ2-6 provide the parts outside the CDR3, is DTGVSQNPRHKITKRGQNVTFRCDPISEHNRLYWYRQTLGQGPEFLTYFQNEAQLEKSRLLSDRFSAERPKGSFSTLEIQRTEQGDSAMYLCASMQPPPFTGANVLTFGAGSRLTVL.